The clone carrying this T cell receptor beta chain was seen only a few times. Patients of the Seattle cohort, enrolled during active infection, were followed longitudinally. The data stem from a study of blood T cell repertoires in COVID-19. Study summary: The samples span acute and convalescent COVID-19 from the United States, Italy and Spain. Sample material is recorded as cDNA or gDNA derived from T cells, B-cell-depleted T cells, or PBMCs.

Germline V gene lookup returns CDR1 SGHRS and CDR2 YFSETQ. The CDR3 is made up of 18 amino acids. J lost 9 bases, V lost 4 bases, and 18 bases had no gene match. Original methodology: Estimated nucleated cell counts came from reference gene primer amplification. This table comes from immunoSEQ multiplex PCR, and its TCRdb copy is limited to in-frame clones, with some not included. The D gene and trimming were derived from the DNA, and the V and J assignments and clone size from that table. The sample carries roughly 300,000 clones, less than 85% recorded once. Specimen: peripheral blood. V is TRBV5-1 and J is TRBJ2-1, with 11 positions matching TRBD2. This TCR came from a human donor with COVID-19, enrolled during active disease. The donor label of this sample is uncertain. Written as DNA, the CDR3 is TGCGCCAGCAGCATTGTACCTATCCTAGCGGGAGGCCCCAGTGAGCAGTTCTTC. Its protein product is CASSIVPILAGGPSEQFF.